Given below is one T cell receptor beta chain in context. The junction and the germline gene differ at one end; a read error may be behind it. The data originate from a study of cytotoxic CD8 clonotypes in ibrutinib-treated CLL. Frozen-stored PBMCs produced about 2 micrograms of genomic DNA for TCR beta libraries. The germline V gene has CDR1 MDHEN and CDR2 SYDVKM. The CDR3 length is 15 residues. Using immunoSEQ multiplex PCR, the repertoire was profiled, and TCRdb retains in-frame clones only, with some absent. The sample has about 21,000 clones, 65% to 75% seen once; the top ten hold approximately 25%.

The material was PBMCs, obtained before ibrutinib treatment. The TCR originated in a human donor with chronic lymphocytic leukemia. The rearrangement joins TRBV28 to TRBJ1-5; 9 bases match TRBD1. The chain's CDR3 is CASIGQGFSYQPQHF. The CDR3 nucleotides read TGTGCCAGCATCGGACAGGGGTTTAGCTATCAGCCCCAGCATTTT.